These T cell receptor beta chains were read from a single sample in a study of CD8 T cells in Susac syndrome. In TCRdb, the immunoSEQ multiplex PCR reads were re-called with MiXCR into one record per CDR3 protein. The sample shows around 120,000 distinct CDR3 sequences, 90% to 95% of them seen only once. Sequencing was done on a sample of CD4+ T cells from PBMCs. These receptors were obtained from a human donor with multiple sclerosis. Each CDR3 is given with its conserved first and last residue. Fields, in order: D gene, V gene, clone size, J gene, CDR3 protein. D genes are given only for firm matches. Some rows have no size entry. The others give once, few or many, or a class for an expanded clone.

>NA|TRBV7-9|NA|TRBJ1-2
CASSFLARDGYTF
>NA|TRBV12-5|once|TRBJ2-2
CASSAVNTGELFF
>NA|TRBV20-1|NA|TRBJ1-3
CSAFRGNTIYF
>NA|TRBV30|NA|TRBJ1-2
CAWSARGGGYTF
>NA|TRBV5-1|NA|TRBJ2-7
CASSSGGQEQYF
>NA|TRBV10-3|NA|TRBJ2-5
CAISEIRGETQYF
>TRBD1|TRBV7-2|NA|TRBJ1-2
CASSLGQGFDGYTF
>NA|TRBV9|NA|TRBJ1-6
CASSADRSSYNSPLHF
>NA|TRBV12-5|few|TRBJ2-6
CASGGSGANVLTF
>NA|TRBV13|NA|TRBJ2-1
CASSRGRPARSEQFF
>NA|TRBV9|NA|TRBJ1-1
CASSVDGGNTEAFF
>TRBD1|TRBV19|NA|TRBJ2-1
CASWAGGTGQRNEQFF
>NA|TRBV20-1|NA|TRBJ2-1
CSAREGASSYNEQFF
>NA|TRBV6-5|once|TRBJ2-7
CASSATGKHEQYF
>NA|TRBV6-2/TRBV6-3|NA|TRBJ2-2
CASSSHITGELFF
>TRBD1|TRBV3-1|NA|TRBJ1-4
CASSQGTQGGEKLFF
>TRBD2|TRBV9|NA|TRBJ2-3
CASSVGSLAGGTDTQYF
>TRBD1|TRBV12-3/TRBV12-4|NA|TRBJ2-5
CASSPPGQGWETQYF
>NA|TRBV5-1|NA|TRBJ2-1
CASSLNHNEQFF
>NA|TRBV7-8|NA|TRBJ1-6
CASSFVRDRDSPLHF
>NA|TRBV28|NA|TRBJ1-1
CASSSGPTEAFF
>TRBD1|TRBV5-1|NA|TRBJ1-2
CASSLWRDSFGDEANYGYTF
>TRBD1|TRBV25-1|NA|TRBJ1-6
CASSDHGQGAGNSPLHF
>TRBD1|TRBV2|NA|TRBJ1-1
CASSGQGGGDAFF
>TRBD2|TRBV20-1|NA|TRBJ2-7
CSASQPGTSGRAGQYF
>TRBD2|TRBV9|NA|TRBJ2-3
CASSAYLAGGADTQYF
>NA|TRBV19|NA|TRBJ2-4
CATWDKNIQYF
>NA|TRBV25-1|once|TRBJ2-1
CASSEGVADNEQFF
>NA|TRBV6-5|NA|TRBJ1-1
CASRAMRGNTEAFF
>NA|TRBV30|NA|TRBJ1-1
CAWSRRGTEAFF
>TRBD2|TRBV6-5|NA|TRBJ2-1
CASKGEGPYNEQFF
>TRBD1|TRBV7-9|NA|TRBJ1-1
CASSLALGTGGNEAFF
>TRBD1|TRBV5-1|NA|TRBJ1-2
CASSRGQGLGYTF
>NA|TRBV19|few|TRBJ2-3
CASSPRLGTDTQYF
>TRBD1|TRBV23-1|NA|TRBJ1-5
CASTGQGDSNQPQHF
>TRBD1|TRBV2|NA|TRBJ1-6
CASGGAGGFNSPLHF
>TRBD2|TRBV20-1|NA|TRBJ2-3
CSARERGGRGNTQYF
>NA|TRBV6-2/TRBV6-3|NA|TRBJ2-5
CASSFSGGAQYF
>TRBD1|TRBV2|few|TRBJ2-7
CASSVWDRDHEQYF
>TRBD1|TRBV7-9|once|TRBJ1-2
CASSSGQYYGYTF
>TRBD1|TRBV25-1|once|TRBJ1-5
CASSEGTGSNQPQHF
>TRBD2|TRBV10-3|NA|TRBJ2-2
CAIRGLAGNTGELFF
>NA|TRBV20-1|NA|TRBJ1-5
CSARWGEVGQPQHF
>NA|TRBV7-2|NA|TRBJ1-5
CASSRPREPQHF
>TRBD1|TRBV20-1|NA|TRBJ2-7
CSARDPGQEQYF
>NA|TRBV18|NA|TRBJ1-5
CASSPPQGPSNQPQHF
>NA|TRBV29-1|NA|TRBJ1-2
CSARLESFNYGYTF
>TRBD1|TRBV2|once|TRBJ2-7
CASTIGQGKDEQYF
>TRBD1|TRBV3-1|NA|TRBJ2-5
CASSQQGEETQYF
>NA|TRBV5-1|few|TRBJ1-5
CASSLAGTKNQPQHF
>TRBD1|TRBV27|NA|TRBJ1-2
CASPLGQEGHYGYTF
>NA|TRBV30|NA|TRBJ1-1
CAWSVGPRPNTEAFF
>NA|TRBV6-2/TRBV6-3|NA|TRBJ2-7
CASRTSGYEQYF
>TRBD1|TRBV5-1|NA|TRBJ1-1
CASSSGQGLGTEAFF
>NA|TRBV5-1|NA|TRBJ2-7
CASSLPTRDYEQYF
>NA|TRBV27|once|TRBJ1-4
CASCGADNEKLFF
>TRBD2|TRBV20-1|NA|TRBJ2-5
CSALAGVETQYF
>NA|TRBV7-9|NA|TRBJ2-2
CASSRTGGIANTGELFF
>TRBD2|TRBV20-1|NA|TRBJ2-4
CSAPGLAGAGVKNIQYF